This entry concerns a single TCR beta chain. Its antigen remains undetermined. No per-base quality is available; no much larger clone lies one base away. CDR3 length: 15 amino acids, cysteine to phenylalanine. CDR3 DNA only is kept here, 45 bases in frame from base 1. Taken from the germline V gene (reference sequence), the CDR1 and CDR2 loops are SGHAT and FQDESV. Clipping removes 5 bases from V and 2 bases from J, with 3 as the unmatched junction base count. Enrolling through a virtual design, the prospective study's participants ranged in age from roughly 18 to 89 years and lived across 24 United States geographic areas. In the prospective study, participants were assigned to cohorts based on the clinical history participants reported in a screening survey and a study questionnaire. In the prospective study, mobile phlebotomists collected whole blood, serum and a nasopharyngeal or oropharyngeal swab from each participant. Additional blood draws and questionnaires over an approximately 2-month period could optionally be provided by prospective study participants. Prospective study blood samples were shipped either frozen or at room temperature before DNA extraction.

TCRbeta CDR3 regions were amplified from genomic DNA using the immunoSEQ Assay, a bias-controlled multiplex PCR. As for how the authors treated the data: The number of nucleated cells in each sample was estimated from the amplification of reference gene primers within the assay. To quantify the absolute abundance of each unique TCRbeta CDR3 rearrangement, sequence reads were collapsed and filtered. For each sample, productive Simpson clonality was calculated as the square root of Simpson's diversity index over productive rearrangements. Not all clones reach the TCRdb copy of this immuneACCESS table, which keeps in-frame sequences only. Checked studies attribute under half of the gap to unresolved V genes and leave the rest unexplained. V and J calls and clone size are copied from that table; D and trimming were computed from the DNA. This sample lists approximately 190,000 clones; 86% were detected once. The ten largest clonotypes hold approximately 23% of the sample.

These data come from a study of blood T cell repertoires in COVID-19 (TCRdb year 2020). Background for the entire study: Recovered participants in ImmuneRACE Cohort 3 were defined as having two consecutive negative NP/OP PCR tests, clearance from a healthcare professional, or resolution of symptoms. Collaborator samples came from the United States, Italy and Spain and covered acute and convalescent phases of COVID-19. Samples came from the ongoing ImmuneRACE study (first 160 participants) plus 1,254 subjects from 6 global collaborators. Subjects who had been exposed to COVID-19, were actively infected with it, or had recovered from it provided the deeply sampled blood TCRbeta repertoires that made up the dataset. The material from the prospective study consisted of cDNA or gDNA derived from T cells, B-cell-depleted T cells, or PBMCs. The sample metadata nearly always contained a de-identified subject ID, COVID-19 status, age in years and sex. A freely available public database, intended as a resource for researchers studying the immune response to SARS-CoV-2, is where the repertoires were released. HLA class I and class II types, where available, came from metadata supplied by the sample provider rather than from assay-based typing. General study outcomes and caveats: How much clinical and demographic metadata was included differed by source and by participant, and the metadata was provided uncurated.

Sequencing used PBMCs or T cells enriched from blood (not recorded which). The source is a woman aged 40 to 50 in a cohort exposed to, infected with or recovered from COVID-19 (not recorded which). The V and J genes are TRBV11-1 and TRBJ2-3; 11 bases in the middle match TRBD2. The bases are TGTGCCAGCAGCCCACTAGCGGGGGACACAGATACGCAGTATTTT. Translation gives CASSPLAGDTDTQYF.